This T cell receptor beta chain emerged from a study of T-cell memory formation after mild COVID-19. At the level of the study: In these data, TCR clusters were largely donor specific. Study outcomes and limitations: Clones that got smaller from day 15 to 85 had even CD4/CD8, while clones growing later tipped toward CD4+. Largely, contracting CD4+ clones fell within CM and EM, and contracting CD8+ clones within EMRA.

This clonotype occurred a few times. Its matching antigen is unknown. Germline V gene data show CDR1 as ENHRY and CDR2 as SYGVKD. This CDR3 spans 14 amino acids. With 6 bases clipped from V and 4 bases from J, the junction kept 5 bases outside the gene matches. From 5'RACE with constant-segment primers came TCR alpha and TCR beta cDNA libraries that carried sample barcodes and UMIs. TCRdb fed the 5' RACE reads into MiXCR, producing one record per CDR3 protein. The sample records about 340,000 distinct CDR3 sequences, 10% to 15% being singletons. This clonotype was sampled from a man aged 18-30 years who had mild COVID-19 (a few samples of this study predate the infection). Cell type and time point are not known. V is TRBV10-3 and J is TRBJ2-1, with TRBD2 matching 8 bases. Sequencing input: PBMCs or a T cell subset sorted from them (not recorded which). This CDR3 is CAISEIAGYNEQFF. The CDR3 DNA is TGTGCCATCAGCGAGATAGCGGGGTACAATGAGCAGTTCTTC.